This record concerns one T cell receptor beta chain sequence. The target of this receptor is not known. One base away there is no much larger clone; base qualities are not given. TCR CDR3 regions were amplified from genomic DNA by multiplex PCR using the deep immunoSEQ assay. Extracted genomic DNA from each cell subset was spread evenly across all wells of several immunoSEQ 96-well plates, with each plate serving as a replicate. For sorted subsets, each replicate PCR was loaded with 200 ng genomic DNA, equivalent to about 30,000 T cell genomes. The purified libraries were quantified using a Qubit 3.0 fluorometer, sized with a Bioanalyzer 2100, and then quantified again using the KAPA Library Quantification kit. A separate single-read 150-cycle Illumina NextSeq 550 flow cell was used to sequence each immunoSEQ 96-well plate. In the source study's methods: Because the immunoSEQ output held only junctional sequences and lacked quality scores, the filtering could not match the filtering applied to full-length reads. Sequences were annotated with PyIR, a Python wrapper for IgBLAST v1.9, and V/J genes and CDR3 were assigned using IMGT germline references. Any read was removed if the V/J assignment was weak (E-value above 1e-6), the CDR3 was missing, or the read contained stop codons, out-of-frame junctions, or ambiguous translated residues. V3J clonotypes were defined as sequences sharing the same inferred V gene, J gene, and CDR3 amino acid sequence. The percentage overlap between two repertoires was calculated by dividing the number of shared unique clonotypes by the size of the smaller repertoire. Three approaches were used to assess repertoire richness: RTK rarefaction, the Chao1 estimator, and Recon v2.1 estimates of unobserved clonotypes. For all TCRbeta clonotypes obtained by the gDNA method from a few donors, generation probabilities were computed with OLGA. The clones in this table, taken by TCRdb from immuneACCESS, are in-frame only. Not every clone is retained; where verified, under half of the shortfall comes from an unresolved V gene, and the cause of the rest is unknown. V and J calls and clone size come straight from that table; D and trimming were deduced from the DNA. The table for this sample lists 630,000 or so clones; 95% to 98% of them were counted only once. 0.3% of the sample comes from the top ten.

In the germline V gene, CDR1 corresponds to SNHLY and CDR2 to FYNNEI. The CDR3 goes from the cysteine to the phenylalanine over 20 residues. Only CDR3 DNA remains: 60 bases, in frame from the first base. Relative to germline, V is missing 0 bases and J is missing 0 bases, with 14 bases of the junction outside any gene match. This sample stems from a study of shared clonotypes between healthy human individuals (dated by TCRdb to about 2020). For the study in its entirety: The cohort included three men and a couple of women between 18 and 49 years of age. Per donor, leukapheresis produced somewhere between about 0.9 and 10 billion PBMCs. Libraries were prepared and TCR repertoires were sequenced by different laboratories using diverse techniques, in order to increase sequencing depth and limit assay-specific biases. For each donor, CD4 naive and CD4 memory were each given three plates, CD8 naive was given two plates, and CD8 memory was given one plate. To estimate repertoire size and how much clonotypes are shared between individuals, the study performed deep sequencing of blood TCR repertoires from 4 to 6 healthy adults. The investigation overall reported the following: Clonotypes shared by all four sorted-subset donors showed higher generation probabilities than non-shared clonotypes. Pairwise subsampling indicated that sequencing depth was expected to affect the degree of clonotype sharing among donors. Because the study included only a small number of donors, the genetic and exposure-history diversity represented was limited. When a few donors were compared, the shared fraction of clonotypes was about 5.2% for naive CD4, roughly 3.4% for naive CD8, 2% to 2.5% for memory CD4, and roughly 0.4% for memory CD8. Larger estimated clonotype richness was generally found for naive subsets than for memory subsets. Only blood was sampled, and tissue TCR repertoires likely differ from those in blood. Incomplete sequencing was indicated by rarefaction of sorted-subset datasets, despite the large sequencing depth.

For the CD8 naive samples, CD45RO-negative cells were positively selected for CCR7, yielding a CD45RA+CCR7+ population from which TemRA cells were excluded. The donors were healthy, HIV-negative adults with no recently reported acute infections or vaccinations. Only Caucasian adults living in Nashville, Tennessee, USA were represented among the donors. Blood was collected by leukapheresis, and PBMCs were isolated by Ficoll-Histopaque density gradient centrifugation and then cryopreserved in liquid nitrogen vapor phase. Analytical flow cytometry was used to check the purity and quantity of every magnetically sorted T cell population. From each sorted fraction, genomic DNA was isolated and quantified by UV absorbance on a Nanodrop 2000c.

This TCR derives from a man aged 25 to 40 in good health. The sequenced sample consisted of naive CD8+ T cells sorted from blood. The sample's cell subset or site label, decoded: CD45RA+CCR7+. The chain employs TRBV2 and TRBJ2-3; 8 bases in the middle match TRBD1. The CDR3 amino acid sequence is: CASSEARSVGRGHSTDTQYF. In nucleotide form, the sequence is TGTGCCAGCAGTGAAGCGAGGTCGGTGGGCAGGGGGCATAGCACAGATACGCAGTATTTT.